This paragraph reports one TCR beta chain. The source of the sample is a study of T cells in tuberculosis. Time point here: new active TB diagnosis, blood taken before or within 7 days of starting treatment. TCRdb's table, derived via immunoSEQ multiplex PCR, lists solely in-frame clones and lacks some. The table includes over 30,000 clones, over 85% detected once. The CDR3 covers 15 residues. Germline CDR1 is SGHTA and CDR2 is FQGTGA. V shed 0 bases and J 4 bases; nucleotides not matched to a gene: 4. This sequence was found in an adult with tuberculosis. The V gene is TRBV7-3, the J gene TRBJ2-5; 8 nucleotides align to TRBD2. This sample comprised PBMCs, obtained at tuberculosis diagnosis. CDR3 protein: CASSLTTGRGETQYF. The CDR3 nucleotides are TGTGCCAGCAGCTTAACGACCGGGAGGGGAGAGACCCAGTACTTC.